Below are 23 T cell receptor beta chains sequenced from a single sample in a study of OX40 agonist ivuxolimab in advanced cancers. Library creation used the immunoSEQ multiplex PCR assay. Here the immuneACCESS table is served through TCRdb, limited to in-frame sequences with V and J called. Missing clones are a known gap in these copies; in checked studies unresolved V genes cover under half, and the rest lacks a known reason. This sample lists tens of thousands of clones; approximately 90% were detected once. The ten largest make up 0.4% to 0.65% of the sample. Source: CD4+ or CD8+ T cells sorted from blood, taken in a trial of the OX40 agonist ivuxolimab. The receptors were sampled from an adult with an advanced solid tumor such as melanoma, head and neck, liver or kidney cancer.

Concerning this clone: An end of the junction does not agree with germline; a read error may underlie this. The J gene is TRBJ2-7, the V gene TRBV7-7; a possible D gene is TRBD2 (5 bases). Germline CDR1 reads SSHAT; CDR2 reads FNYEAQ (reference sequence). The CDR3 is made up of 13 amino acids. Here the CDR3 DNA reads TGTGCTAGCAGCTTAGCGTTCTCGGGAGAGCAGTACTTC. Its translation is CASSLAFSGEQYF.

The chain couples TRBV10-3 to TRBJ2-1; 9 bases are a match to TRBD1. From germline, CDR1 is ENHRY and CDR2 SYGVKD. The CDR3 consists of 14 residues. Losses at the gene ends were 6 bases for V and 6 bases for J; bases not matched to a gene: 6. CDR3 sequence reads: CAIRPGQGLNEQFF. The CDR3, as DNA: TGTGCCATCAGGCCGGGACAGGGCCTCAATGAGCAGTTCTTC.

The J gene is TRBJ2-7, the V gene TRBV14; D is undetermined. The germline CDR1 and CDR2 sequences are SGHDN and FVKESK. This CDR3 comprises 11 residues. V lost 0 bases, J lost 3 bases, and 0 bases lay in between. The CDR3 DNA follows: TGTGCCAGCAGCCAAGACTACGAGCAGTACTTC. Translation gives CASSQDYEQYF. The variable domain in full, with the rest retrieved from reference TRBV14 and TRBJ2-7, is EAGVTQFPSHSVIEKGQTVTLRCDPISGHDNLYWYRRVMGKEIKFLLHFVKESKQDESGMPNNRFLAERTGGTYSTLKVQPAELEDSGVYFCASSQDYEQYFGPGTRLTVT.

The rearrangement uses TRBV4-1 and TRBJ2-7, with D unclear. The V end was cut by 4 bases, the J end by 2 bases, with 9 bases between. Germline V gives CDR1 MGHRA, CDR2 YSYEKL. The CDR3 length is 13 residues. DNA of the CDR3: TGCGCCAGCAGCCGTGTCGGAACCTACGAGCAGTACTTC. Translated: CASSRVGTYEQYF.

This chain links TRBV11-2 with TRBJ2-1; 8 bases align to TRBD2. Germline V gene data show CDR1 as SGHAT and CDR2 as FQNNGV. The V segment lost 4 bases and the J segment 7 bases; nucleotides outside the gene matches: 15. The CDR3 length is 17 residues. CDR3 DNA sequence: TGTGCCAGCAGCTCACTAGATAGCGGGATATTTGGGAATGAGCAGTTCTTC. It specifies CASSSLDSGIFGNEQFF. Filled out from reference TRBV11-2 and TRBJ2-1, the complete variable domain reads EAGVAQSPRYKIIEKRQSVAFWCNPISGHATLYWYQQILGQGPKLLIQFQNNGVVDDSQLPKDRFSAERLKGVDSTLKIQPAKLEDSAVYLCASSSLDSGIFGNEQFFGPGTRLTVL.

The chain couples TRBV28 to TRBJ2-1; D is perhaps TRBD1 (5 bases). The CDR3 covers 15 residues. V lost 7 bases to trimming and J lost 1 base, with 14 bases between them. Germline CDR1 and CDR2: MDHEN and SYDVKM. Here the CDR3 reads CASTLGLGSYNEQFF. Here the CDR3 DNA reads TGTGCCAGCACCCTGGGGCTTGGATCCTACAATGAGCAGTTCTTC.

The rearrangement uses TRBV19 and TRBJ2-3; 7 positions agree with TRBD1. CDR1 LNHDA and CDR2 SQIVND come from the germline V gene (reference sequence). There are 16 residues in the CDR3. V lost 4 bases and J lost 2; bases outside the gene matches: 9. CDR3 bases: TGTGCCAGTAGTACCCACCAGACAGGGTTCACAGATACGCAGTATTTT. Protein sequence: CASSTHQTGFTDTQYF.

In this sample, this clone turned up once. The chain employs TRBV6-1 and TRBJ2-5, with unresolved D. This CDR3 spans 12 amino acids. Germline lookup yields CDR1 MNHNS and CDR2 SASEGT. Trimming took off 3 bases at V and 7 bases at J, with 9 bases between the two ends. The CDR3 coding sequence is TGTGCCAGCAGTGATTCACCAGGGACCCAGTACTTC. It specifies CASSDSPGTQYF.

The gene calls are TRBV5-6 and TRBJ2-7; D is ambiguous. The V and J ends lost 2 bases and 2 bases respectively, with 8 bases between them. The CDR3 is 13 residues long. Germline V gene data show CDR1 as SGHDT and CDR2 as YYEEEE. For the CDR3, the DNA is TGTGCCAGCAGCTTCGAGGTTGCCTACGAGCAGTACTTC. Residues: CASSFEVAYEQYF. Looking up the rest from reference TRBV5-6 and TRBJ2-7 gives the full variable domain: DAGVTQSPTHLIKTRGQQVTLRCSPKSGHDTVSWYQQALGQGPQFIFQYYEEEERQRGNFPDRFSGHQFPNYSSELNVNALLLGDSALYLCASSFEVAYEQYFGPGTRLTVT.

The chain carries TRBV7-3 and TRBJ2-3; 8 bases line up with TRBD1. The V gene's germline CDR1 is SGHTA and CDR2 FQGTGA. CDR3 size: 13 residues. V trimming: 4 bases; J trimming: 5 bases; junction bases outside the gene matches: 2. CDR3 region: CASSSTGEDTQYF. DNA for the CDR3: TGTGCCAGCAGCTCGACAGGGGAAGATACGCAGTATTTT. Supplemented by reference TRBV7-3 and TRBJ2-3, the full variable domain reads GAGVSQTPSNKVTEKGKYVELRCDPISGHTALYWYRQSLGQGPEFLIYFQGTGAADDSGLPNDRFFAVRPEGSVSTLKIQRTERGDSAVYLCASSSTGEDTQYFGPGTRLTVL.

The CDR3 protein is CASSLRGARDTEAFF. The CDR3 coding sequence is TGTGCCAGCAGCTTACGGGGGGCGCGGGACACTGAAGCTTTCTTT. V and J are TRBV7-8 and TRBJ1-1, with D maybe TRBD1 (6 bases). V was trimmed by 2 bases and J by 3 bases, leaving 13 bases between them. The CDR3 has 15 amino acids. From germline, CDR1 is SGHVS and CDR2 FQNEAQ. The whole variable domain, remainder taken from reference TRBV7-8 and TRBJ1-1, is GAGVSQSPRYKVAKRGQDVALRCDPISGHVSLFWYQQALGQGPEFLTYFQNEAQLDKSGLPSDRFFAERPEGSVSTLKIQRTQQEDSAVYLCASSLRGARDTEAFFGQGTRLTVV.

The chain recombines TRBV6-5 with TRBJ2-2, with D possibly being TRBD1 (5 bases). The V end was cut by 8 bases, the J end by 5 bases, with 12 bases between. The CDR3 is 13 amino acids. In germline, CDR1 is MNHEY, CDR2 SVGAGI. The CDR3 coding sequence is TGTGCCAGCGGCCCAGGGTGGACCGGGGAGCTGTTTTTT. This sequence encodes CASGPGWTGELFF.

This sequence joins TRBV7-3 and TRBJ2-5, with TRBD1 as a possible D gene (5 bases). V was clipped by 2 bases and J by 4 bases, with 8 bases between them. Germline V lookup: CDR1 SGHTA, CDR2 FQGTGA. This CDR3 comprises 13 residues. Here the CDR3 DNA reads TGTGCCAGCAGCTTAGGGGCTGCAGAGACCCAGTACTTC. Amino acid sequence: CASSLGAAETQYF.

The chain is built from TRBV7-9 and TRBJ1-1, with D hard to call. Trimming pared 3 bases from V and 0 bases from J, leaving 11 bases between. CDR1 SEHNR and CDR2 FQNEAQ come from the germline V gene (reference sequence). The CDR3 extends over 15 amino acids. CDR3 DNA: TGTGCCAGCAGCTTCTCGACCAGATTGAACACTGAAGCTTTCTTT. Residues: CASSFSTRLNTEAFF.

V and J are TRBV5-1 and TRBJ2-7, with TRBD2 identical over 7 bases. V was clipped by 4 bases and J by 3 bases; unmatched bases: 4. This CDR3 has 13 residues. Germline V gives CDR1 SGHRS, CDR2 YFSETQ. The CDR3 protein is CASSRDYLYEQYF. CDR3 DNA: TGCGCCAGCAGCCGGGACTATCTCTACGAGCAGTACTTC.

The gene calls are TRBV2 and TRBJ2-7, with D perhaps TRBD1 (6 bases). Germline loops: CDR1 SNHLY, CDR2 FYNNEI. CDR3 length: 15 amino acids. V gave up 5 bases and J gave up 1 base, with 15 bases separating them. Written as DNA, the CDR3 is TGTGCCAGCAGTCTCGAGGGGGTAGGGTCCTACGAGCAGTACTTC. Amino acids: CASSLEGVGSYEQYF.

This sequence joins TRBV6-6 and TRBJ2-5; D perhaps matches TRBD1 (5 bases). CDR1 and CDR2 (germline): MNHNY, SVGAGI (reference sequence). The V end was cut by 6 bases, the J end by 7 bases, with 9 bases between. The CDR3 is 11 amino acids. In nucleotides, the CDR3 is TGTGCCAGCAGCAACCAGGGGACCCAGTACTTC. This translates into CASSNQGTQYF.

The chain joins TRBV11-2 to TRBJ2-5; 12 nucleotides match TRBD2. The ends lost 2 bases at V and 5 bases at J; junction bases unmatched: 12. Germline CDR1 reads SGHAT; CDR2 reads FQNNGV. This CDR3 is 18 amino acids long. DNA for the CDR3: TGTGCCAGCAGCTTACGGACTAGCGGGATTTTTGCTCTGGAGACCCAGTACTTC. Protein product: CASSLRTSGIFALETQYF.

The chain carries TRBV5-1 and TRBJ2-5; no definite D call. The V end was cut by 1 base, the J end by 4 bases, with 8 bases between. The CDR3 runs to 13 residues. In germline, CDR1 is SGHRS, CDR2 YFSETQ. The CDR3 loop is CASSLTDLETQYF. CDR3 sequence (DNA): TGCGCCAGCAGCTTGACCGACCTAGAGACCCAGTACTTC.

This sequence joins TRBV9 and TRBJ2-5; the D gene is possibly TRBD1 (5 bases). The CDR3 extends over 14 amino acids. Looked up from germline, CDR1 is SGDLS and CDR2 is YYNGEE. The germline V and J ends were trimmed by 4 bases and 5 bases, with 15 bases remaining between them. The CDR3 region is CASSKDQGSETQYF. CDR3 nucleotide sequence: TGTGCCAGCAGCAAAGATCAGGGTTCGGAGACCCAGTACTTC. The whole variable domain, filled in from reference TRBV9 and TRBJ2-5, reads DSGVTQTPKHLITATGQRVTLRCSPRSGDLSVYWYQQSLDQGLQFLIQYYNGEERAKGNILERFSAQQFPDLHSELNLSSLELGDSALYFCASSKDQGSETQYFGPGTRLLVL.

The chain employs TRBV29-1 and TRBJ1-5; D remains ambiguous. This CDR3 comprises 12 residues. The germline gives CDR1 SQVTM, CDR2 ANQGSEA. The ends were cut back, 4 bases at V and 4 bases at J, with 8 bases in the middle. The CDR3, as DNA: TGCAGCGTTGTAATCGGGAATCAGCCCCAGCATTTT. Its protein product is CSVVIGNQPQHF.

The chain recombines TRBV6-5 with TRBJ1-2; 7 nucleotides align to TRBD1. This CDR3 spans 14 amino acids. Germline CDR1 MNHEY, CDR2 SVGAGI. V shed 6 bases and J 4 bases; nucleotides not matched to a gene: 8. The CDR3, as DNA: TGTGCCAGCAGCCCTGGGGGACAGATCTATGGCTACACCTTC. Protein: CASSPGGQIYGYTF.

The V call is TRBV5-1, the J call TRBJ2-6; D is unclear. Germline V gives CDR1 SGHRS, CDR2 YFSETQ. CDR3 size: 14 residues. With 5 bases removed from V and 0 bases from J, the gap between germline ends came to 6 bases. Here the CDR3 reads CASRLLSGANVLTF. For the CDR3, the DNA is TGCGCCAGCAGGCTTCTCTCTGGGGCCAACGTCCTGACTTTC.